The 32 T cell receptor beta chains in this list originate from one sample, sequenced in a study of T-cell reconstitution after alpha-beta-depleted transplantation in children. During its preparation, the TCRbeta library received unique molecular identifiers. Each CDR3 protein is one row after TCRdb ran MiXCR on the PCR reads. The table has some 550,000 distinct CDR3 sequences, around 18% seen once. The sequencing here drew on PBMCs from the stem cell graft donor, taken from the stem cell graft. Every receptor here comes from a human donor who donated a stem cell graft to a child with acute lymphoblastic leukemia.

This clonotype occurred a few times. The chain couples TRBV9 to TRBJ2-2; tentatively, D is TRBD1 (5 bases). Germline CDR1 reads SGDLS; CDR2 reads YYNGEE. CDR3 length: 14 amino acids. Trimming shortened V by 7 bases and J by 1 base, and 11 bases separated the two germline ends. The CDR3 DNA is TGTGCCAGCCATAGTCAGGGGAACACCGGGGAGCTGTTTTTT. Translation gives CASHSQGNTGELFF. Based on the CDR3 plus reference TRBV9 and TRBJ2-2, the full variable domain is DSGVTQTPKHLITATGQRVTLRCSPRSGDLSVYWYQQSLDQGLQFLIQYYNGEERAKGNILERFSAQQFPDLHSELNLSSLELGDSALYFCASHSQGNTGELFFGEGSRLTVL.

This clonotype has a handful of counts. The chain recombines TRBV28 with TRBJ1-2, with D perhaps matching TRBD1 (6 bases). This CDR3 is built from 15 residues. Trimming cost V 2 bases and J 1 base, with 11 bases left between them. CDR1 and CDR2 from the germline V gene are MDHEN and SYDVKM. CDR3 nucleotide sequence: TGTGCCAGCAGTTTAACAGGGTGGGGTAACTATGGCTACACCTTC. It is translated as CASSLTGWGNYGYTF.

This clonotype has just a few counts. The rearrangement joins TRBV12-3 or TRBV12-4 to TRBJ2-1; no reliable D call. CDR3 length: 13 residues. Trimming cost V 5 bases and J 10 bases, with 15 bases left between them. The CDR3 nucleotides read TGTGCCAGCAGTCCGAGTGACCCGAGGGAGCAGTTCTTC. This gives the protein CASSPSDPREQFF.

This chain uses TRBV2 with TRBJ2-1, with 9 bases fitting TRBD2. Germline CDR1 and CDR2: SNHLY and FYNNEI. Trimming at V came to 2 bases and at J to 0 bases, leaving 2 bases not matched to a gene. The CDR3 sequence is 16 residues long. DNA of the CDR3: TGTGCCAGCAGTGAAAGTAGCGGGAGCTCCTACAATGAGCAGTTCTTC. It yields the protein CASSESSGSSYNEQFF.

This clonotype was detected a few times. The genes are TRBV14 and TRBJ2-7; TRBD1 agrees at 7 bases. Germline V lookup: CDR1 SGHDN, CDR2 FVKESK. J lost 1 base, V lost 0 bases, and 6 bases had no gene match. CDR3 length: 16 residues. The CDR3 DNA reads as TGTGCCAGCAGCCAAGAGACAGGGACCCTTTCCTACGAGCAGTACTTC. Translated, it gives CASSQETGTLSYEQYF.

Written as DNA, the CDR3 is TGTGCCAGCAGCTGGGAGGGCTGCTGCGGGTACAATGAGCAGTTCTTC. Encoded protein: CASSWEGCCGYNEQFF. The genes are TRBV11-3 and TRBJ2-1, with 7 bases fitting TRBD2. Germline CDR1 SGHNT, CDR2 YENEEA. V gave up 4 bases and J gave up 4 bases; unmatched junction bases: 10. This CDR3 region has 16 residues.

A remark on this clonotype: At one end the junction does not follow the germline gene, possibly because of a read error. The chain links TRBV5-1 to TRBJ1-1, with no clear D. The CDR3 runs 10 residues. Germline V gene sequence: CDR1 SGHRS, CDR2 YFSETQ. This CDR3 reads CASSLEVVYF. As DNA, the CDR3 is TGCGCCAGCAGCTTGGAAGTCGTGTACTTT.

This clonotype showed up many times. The rearrangement links TRBV5-1 to TRBJ2-3; unclear D gene. V lost 0 bases, J lost 9 bases, and 8 bases lay in between. CDR1 SGHRS and CDR2 YFSETQ come from the germline V gene. The CDR3 covers 12 residues. Written as DNA, the CDR3 is TGCGCCAGCAGCTTGGGACCCGGGACGCAGTATTTT. Translating gives CASSLGPGTQYF.

This clonotype has just a few counts. The rearrangement links TRBV7-6 to TRBJ2-5; TRBD1 matches at 10 bases. With V trimmed by 5 bases and J by 5 bases, 5 bases remained unmatched. CDR1 is SGHVS, CDR2 FNYEAQ, per germline. The CDR3 has 14 amino acids. CDR3 DNA sequence: TGTGCCAGCAGCCGGACAGGGGGACGGGAGACCCAGTACTTC. Its protein product is CASSRTGGRETQYF.

In its sample, this clonotype was seen a few times. The chain carries TRBV6-5 and TRBJ2-5; D uncertain. The V end was cut by 2 bases, the J end by 3 bases, with 10 bases between. The CDR3 runs to 14 residues. Germline V gives CDR1 MNHEY, CDR2 SVGAGI. CDR3 DNA: TGTGCCAGCAGTTACGCTGATAGAGAAGAGACCCAGTACTTC. It specifies CASSYADREETQYF.

The chain joins TRBV5-1 to TRBJ1-3; TRBD1 agrees at 9 bases. Per the germline V gene, CDR1 is SGHRS and CDR2 is YFSETQ. The CDR3 runs 15 residues. Trimming removed 6 bases from V and 2 bases from J; junction bases left unmatched: 6. The CDR3 sequence: CASTGQGSPGNTIYF. The CDR3 nucleotides read TGCGCCAGCACGGGACAGGGATCACCTGGAAACACCATATATTTT.

This clonotype was seen more than once but under ten times. This chain connects TRBV7-9 to TRBJ2-7, with TRBD2 matching over 8 bases. Looked up from germline, CDR1 is SEHNR and CDR2 is FQNEAQ (reference sequence). There are 15 residues in the CDR3. With V trimmed by 4 bases and J by 6 bases, 11 bases remained unmatched. This CDR3 reads CASSSTRGLGPEQYF. The CDR3 region has the DNA TGTGCCAGCAGCTCTACTCGGGGACTAGGACCCGAGCAGTACTTC.

This clonotype was counted a few times. The chain couples TRBV9 to TRBJ2-2; maybe TRBD2 (6 bases). The ends were cut back, 0 bases at V and 5 bases at J, with 14 bases in the middle. Germline V CDR1 and CDR2: SGDLS, YYNGEE. This CDR3 region has 16 residues. The CDR3 loop is CASSVVPLAGTGELFF. CDR3 DNA: TGTGCCAGCAGCGTAGTCCCCCTGGCGGGGACCGGGGAGCTGTTTTTT.

The J gene is TRBJ2-7, the V gene TRBV4-1; D unresolved. This CDR3 region has 14 residues. CDR1 MGHRA and CDR2 YSYEKL come from the germline V gene. Trimming cost V 1 base and J 6 bases, with 13 bases left between them. This chain's CDR3 is CASSQAPESGEQYF. The CDR3 DNA sequence: TGCGCCAGCAGCCAAGCCCCCGAGTCAGGCGAGCAGTACTTC.

The J gene is TRBJ2-2, the V gene TRBV5-1, with D hard to call. Germline V gives CDR1 SGHRS, CDR2 YFSETQ. V shed 3 bases and J shed 6 bases, with 6 bases lying between them. This CDR3 comprises 12 residues. DNA for the CDR3: TGCGCCAGCAGCTCAGCACCCGGGGAGCTGTTTTTT. It codes for CASSSAPGELFF.

This chain uses TRBV5-1 with TRBJ2-1; 11 nucleotides line up with TRBD2. V was pared by 0 bases and J by 0 bases, with 11 bases of the junction left unmatched. Germline lookup yields CDR1 SGHRS and CDR2 YFSETQ. The CDR3 consists of 20 residues. In nucleotides, the CDR3 is TGCGCCAGCAGCTTGGCCCCCGGACTAGCGGGCGATAGCTCCTACAATGAGCAGTTCTTC. This translates into CASSLAPGLAGDSSYNEQFF.

The V gene is TRBV13, the J gene TRBJ2-3, with no clear D. V was trimmed by 1 base and J by 4 bases, leaving 15 bases between them. There are 16 residues in the CDR3. Germline CDR1 PRHDT, CDR2 FYEKMQ (reference sequence). The chain's CDR3 is CASSLAGFRIPDTQYF. As DNA, the CDR3 is TGTGCCAGCAGCTTAGCCGGTTTCCGGATCCCAGATACGCAGTATTTT.

The table lists this clonotype with many counts. The chain couples TRBV20-1 to TRBJ1-1, with D possibly being TRBD1 (6 bases). The V gene lost 6 bases and the J gene lost 5 bases, with 16 bases spanning the gap. The CDR3 is made up of 13 amino acids. Per the germline V gene, CDR1 is DFQATT and CDR2 is SNEGSKA (reference sequence). The CDR3 protein is CSAQRGGWTEAFF. The DNA for the CDR3 is TGCAGTGCACAAAGGGGGGGATGGACTGAAGCTTTCTTT.

This clonotype was counted a few times. The rearrangement uses TRBV7-3 and TRBJ2-2; TRBD2 matches 8 bases. J was trimmed by 4 bases and V by 6 bases; bases with no gene match: 7. Looked up from germline, CDR1 is SGHTA and CDR2 is FQGTGA. This CDR3 has 15 amino acids. The CDR3 sequence: CASSLSGSVTGELFF. The CDR3 nucleotides read TGTGCCAGCAGTCTAAGCGGGAGTGTCACCGGGGAGCTGTTTTTT.

This clonotype was counted between two and nine times. The chain has TRBV12-3 or TRBV12-4 and TRBJ2-5; 7 nucleotides agree with TRBD1. This CDR3 comprises 14 residues. J gave up 5 bases and V 6 bases, and 9 bases lay outside the gene matches. Here the CDR3 reads CASSLGQVGETQYF. The CDR3 DNA reads as TGTGCCAGCAGCCTCGGACAGGTTGGGGAGACCCAGTACTTC.

The CDR3 sequence: CSARDLSSGNTIYF. The CDR3 DNA reads TGCAGTGCTAGAGATCTCTCTTCTGGAAACACCATATATTTT. This chain connects TRBV20-1 to TRBJ1-3; D is undetermined. CDR1 is DFQATT, CDR2 SNEGSKA, per germline (reference sequence). V was pared by 0 bases and J by 1 base, with 7 bases between. The CDR3 runs 14 residues.

The chain links TRBV12-3 or TRBV12-4 to TRBJ1-1; D possibly corresponds to TRBD1 (6 bases). The CDR3 sequence is 14 residues long. Between the trimmed V and J ends, which lost 2 bases and 5 bases, there was a span of 12 bases. CDR3 residues: CASSLRGASTEAFF. DNA for the CDR3: TGTGCCAGCAGTTTACGGGGGGCGAGTACTGAAGCTTTCTTT.

The sample holds many counts of this clonotype. The J gene is TRBJ2-5, the V gene TRBV5-1; 7 nucleotides line up with TRBD1. Per the germline V gene, CDR1 is SGHRS and CDR2 is YFSETQ. With 3 bases clipped from V and 3 bases from J, the junction kept 11 bases outside the gene matches. CDR3 length: 16 residues. CDR3 in amino acids: CASSYKGQPNKETQYF. CDR3 DNA: TGCGCCAGCAGCTACAAGGGACAGCCGAATAAAGAGACCCAGTACTTC.

The chain combines TRBV12-3 or TRBV12-4 with TRBJ1-2; D uncertain. This CDR3 has 12 amino acids. V was trimmed by 6 bases and J by 2 bases, leaving 7 bases between them. The CDR3 region is CASRRNNYGYTF. CDR3 DNA sequence: TGTGCCAGCAGACGTAACAACTATGGCTACACCTTC.

This clonotype was seen a handful of times. The chain joins TRBV18 to TRBJ1-1; the D gene is possibly TRBD1 (5 bases). The germline CDR1 and CDR2 sequences are KGHSH and LQKENI. The CDR3 contains 16 residues. V gave up 2 bases and J gave up 6 bases, with 19 bases separating them. This CDR3 is CASSPGKGVWGAEAFF. The CDR3 region has the DNA TGTGCCAGCTCACCAGGCAAGGGCGTGTGGGGCGCTGAAGCTTTCTTT.

This clonotype has at least ten counts. The chain employs TRBV5-1 and TRBJ1-2, with TRBD1 matching over 7 bases. V lost 2 bases and J lost 5; bases outside the gene matches: 12. The CDR3 runs 16 residues. From germline, CDR1 is SGHRS and CDR2 YFSETQ. CDR3 nucleotides: TGCGCCAGCAGCTTCGAGCCAGGACAGGCTCTTTATGGCTACACCTTC. Translated: CASSFEPGQALYGYTF.

This chain uses TRBV7-9 with TRBJ1-6, with TRBD1 matching 7 bases. Germline CDR1 SEHNR, CDR2 FQNEAQ (reference sequence). The CDR3 loop spans 12 amino acids. V was pared by 6 bases and J by 10 bases, with 3 bases of the junction left unmatched. The CDR3 nucleotides are TGTGCCAGCAGTAACAGGGGCTCACCCCTCCACTTT. It is translated as CASSNRGSPLHF.

The chain is built from TRBV18 and TRBJ1-1, with D maybe TRBD1 (5 bases). The V end was cut by 3 bases, the J end by 0 bases, with 14 bases between. The CDR3 is made up of 16 amino acids. Germline values: CDR1 KGHSH, CDR2 LQKENI. CDR3 amino acids: CASSPLEGLMNTEAFF. CDR3 bases: TGTGCCAGCTCACCCCTAGAGGGGTTGATGAACACTGAAGCTTTCTTT.

This clonotype was seen many times. The CDR3 DNA follows: TGTGCCAGCAGTGGGACAGGGAGCTCCTACGAGCAGTACTTC. It translates to CASSGTGSSYEQYF. The chain combines TRBV6-1 with TRBJ2-7; 8 nucleotides align to TRBD1. Germline V gives CDR1 MNHNS, CDR2 SASEGT. J lost 0 bases, V lost 4 bases, and 2 bases had no gene match. CDR3 length equals 14 residues.

This clonotype has a handful of counts. The J gene is TRBJ1-1, the V gene TRBV6-5; D perhaps matches TRBD1 (5 bases). This CDR3 is built from 15 residues. The germline V gene encodes CDR1 MNHEY and CDR2 SVGAGI. V shed 0 bases and J shed 7 bases, with 15 bases lying between them. The CDR3 sequence: CASSYSFRGDFEAFF. In DNA form, the CDR3 reads TGTGCCAGCAGTTACTCTTTCCGAGGGGACTTTGAAGCTTTCTTT.

This clonotype has only a few counts. The genes are TRBV7-7 and TRBJ2-2; D unclear. V was clipped by 5 bases and J by 3 bases, with 13 bases between them. Germline values: CDR1 SSHAT, CDR2 FNYEAQ (reference sequence). The CDR3 contains 15 residues. CDR3 amino acids: CASSPTGGDTGELFF. The CDR3 nucleotides read TGTGCCAGCAGCCCGACCGGTGGGGACACCGGGGAGCTGTTTTTT.

Only a few counts were recorded for this clonotype. The chain joins TRBV9 to TRBJ2-4; TRBD2 agrees at 8 bases. This CDR3 contains 15 residues. Trimming at V came to 3 bases and at J to 3 bases, leaving 5 bases not matched to a gene. Looked up from germline, CDR1 is SGDLS and CDR2 is YYNGEE. CDR3 amino acids: CASSAAGTSKNIQYF. As DNA, the CDR3 is TGTGCCAGCAGCGCCGCCGGGACTAGCAAAAACATTCAGTACTTC.